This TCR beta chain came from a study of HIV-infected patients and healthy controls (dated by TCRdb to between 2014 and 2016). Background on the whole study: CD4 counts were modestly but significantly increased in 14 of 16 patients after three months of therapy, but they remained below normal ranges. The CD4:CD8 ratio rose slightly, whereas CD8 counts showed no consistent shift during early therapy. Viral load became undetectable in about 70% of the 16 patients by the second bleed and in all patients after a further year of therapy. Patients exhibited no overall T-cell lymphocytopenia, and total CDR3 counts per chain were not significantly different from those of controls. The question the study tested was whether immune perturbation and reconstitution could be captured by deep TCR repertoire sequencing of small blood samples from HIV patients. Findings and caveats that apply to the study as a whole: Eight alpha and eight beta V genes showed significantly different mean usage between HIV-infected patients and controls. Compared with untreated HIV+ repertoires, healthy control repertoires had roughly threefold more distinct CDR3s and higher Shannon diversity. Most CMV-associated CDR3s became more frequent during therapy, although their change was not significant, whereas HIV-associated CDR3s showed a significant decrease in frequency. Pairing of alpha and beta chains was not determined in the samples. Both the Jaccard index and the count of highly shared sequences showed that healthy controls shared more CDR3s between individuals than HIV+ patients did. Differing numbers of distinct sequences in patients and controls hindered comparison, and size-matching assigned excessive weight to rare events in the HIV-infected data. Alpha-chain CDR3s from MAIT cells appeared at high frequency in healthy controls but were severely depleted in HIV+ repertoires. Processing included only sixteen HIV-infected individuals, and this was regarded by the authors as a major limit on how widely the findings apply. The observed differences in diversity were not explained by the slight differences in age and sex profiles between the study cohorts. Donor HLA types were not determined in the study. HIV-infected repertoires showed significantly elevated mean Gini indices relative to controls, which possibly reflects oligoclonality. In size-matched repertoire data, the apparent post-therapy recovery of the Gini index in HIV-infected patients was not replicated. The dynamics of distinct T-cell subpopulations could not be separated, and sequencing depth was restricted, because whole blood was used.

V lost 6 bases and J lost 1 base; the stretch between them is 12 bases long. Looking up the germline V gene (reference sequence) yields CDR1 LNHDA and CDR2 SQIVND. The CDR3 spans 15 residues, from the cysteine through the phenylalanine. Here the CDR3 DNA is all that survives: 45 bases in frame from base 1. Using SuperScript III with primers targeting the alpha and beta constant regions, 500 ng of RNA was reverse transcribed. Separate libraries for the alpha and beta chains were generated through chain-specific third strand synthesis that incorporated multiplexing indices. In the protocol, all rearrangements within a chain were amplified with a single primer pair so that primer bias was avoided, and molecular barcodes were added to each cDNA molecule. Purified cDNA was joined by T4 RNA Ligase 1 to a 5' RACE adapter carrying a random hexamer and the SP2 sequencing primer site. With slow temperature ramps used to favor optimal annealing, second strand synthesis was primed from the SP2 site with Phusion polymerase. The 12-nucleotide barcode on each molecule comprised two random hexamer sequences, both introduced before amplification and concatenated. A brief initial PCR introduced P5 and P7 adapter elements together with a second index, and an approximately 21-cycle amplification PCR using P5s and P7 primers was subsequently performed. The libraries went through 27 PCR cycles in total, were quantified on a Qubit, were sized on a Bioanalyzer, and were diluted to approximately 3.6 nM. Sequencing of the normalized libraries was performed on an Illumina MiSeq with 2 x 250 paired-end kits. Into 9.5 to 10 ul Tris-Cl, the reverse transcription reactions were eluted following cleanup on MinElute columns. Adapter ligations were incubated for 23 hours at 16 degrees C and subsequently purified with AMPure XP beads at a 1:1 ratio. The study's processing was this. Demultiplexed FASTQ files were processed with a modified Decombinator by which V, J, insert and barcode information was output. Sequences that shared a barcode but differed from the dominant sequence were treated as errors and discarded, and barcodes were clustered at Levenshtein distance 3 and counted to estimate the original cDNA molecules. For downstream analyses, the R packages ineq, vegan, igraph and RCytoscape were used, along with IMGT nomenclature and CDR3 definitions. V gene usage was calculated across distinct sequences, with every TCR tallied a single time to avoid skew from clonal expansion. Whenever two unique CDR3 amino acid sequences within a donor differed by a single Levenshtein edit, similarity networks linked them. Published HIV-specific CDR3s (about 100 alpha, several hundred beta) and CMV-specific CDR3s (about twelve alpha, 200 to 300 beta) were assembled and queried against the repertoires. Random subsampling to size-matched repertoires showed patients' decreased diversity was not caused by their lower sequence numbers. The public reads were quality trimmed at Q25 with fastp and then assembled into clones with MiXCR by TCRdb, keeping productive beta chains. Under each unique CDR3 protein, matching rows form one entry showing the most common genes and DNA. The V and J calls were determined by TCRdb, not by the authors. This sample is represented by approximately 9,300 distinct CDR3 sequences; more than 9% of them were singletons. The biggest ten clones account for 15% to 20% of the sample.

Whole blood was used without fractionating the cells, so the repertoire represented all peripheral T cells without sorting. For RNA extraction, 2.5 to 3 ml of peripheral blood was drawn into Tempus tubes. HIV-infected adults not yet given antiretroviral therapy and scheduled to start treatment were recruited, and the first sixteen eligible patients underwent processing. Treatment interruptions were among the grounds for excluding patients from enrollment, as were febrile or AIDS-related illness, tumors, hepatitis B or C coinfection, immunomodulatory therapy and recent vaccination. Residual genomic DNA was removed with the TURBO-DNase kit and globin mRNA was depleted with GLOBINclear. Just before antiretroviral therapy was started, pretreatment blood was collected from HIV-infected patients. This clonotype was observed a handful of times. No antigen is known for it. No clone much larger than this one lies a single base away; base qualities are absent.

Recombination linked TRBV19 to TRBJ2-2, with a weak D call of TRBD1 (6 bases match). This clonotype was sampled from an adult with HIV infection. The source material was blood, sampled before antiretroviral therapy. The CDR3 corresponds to CASRIGQMNTGELFF. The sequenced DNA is TGTGCCAGTAGGATTGGACAGATGAACACCGGGGAGCTGTTTTTT.